These 5 T cell receptor beta chains came from one sample sequenced in a study of shared clonotypes between healthy human individuals. Assay used: immunoSEQ multiplex PCR; TCRdb lists only in-frame clones, some missing. Of about 2 million clones in the sample, about 95% were seen once. CD45RO-negative cells were positively selected for CCR7, leaving out terminally differentiated effector memory CD45RA+ cells. Sequencing used naive CD8+ T cells sorted from blood. Source of these receptors: a man between 18 and 29 years old in good health.

The J gene is TRBJ1-4, the V gene TRBV7-2, with D possibly TRBD1 on 5 matching bases. CDR3 length equals 13 residues. The V end lost 5 bases, the J end lost 5 bases, and 9 bases lay between the germline ends. The germline V gene encodes CDR1 SGHTA and CDR2 FQGNSA. CDR3 bases: TGTGCCAGCAGCCGGGACCTCAATGAAAAACTGTTTTTT. It is translated as CASSRDLNEKLFF.

The CDR3 DNA reads as TGCGCCAGCAGCCAAGATTGGGGCAGGGCCCGCTACTATGGCTACACCTTC. Translation: CASSQDWGRARYYGYTF. This sequence joins TRBV4-3 and TRBJ1-2, with D possibly matching TRBD1 (5 bases). Between the trimmed V and J ends, which lost 0 bases and 3 bases, there was a span of 17 bases. The germline gives CDR1 LGHNA, CDR2 YSLEER. The CDR3 runs 17 residues.

The chain carries TRBV13 and TRBJ2-2, with a possible D match to TRBD2 (6 bases). Trimming pared 5 bases from V and 4 bases from J, leaving 17 bases between. The CDR3 covers 16 residues. Germline CDR1 PRHDT, CDR2 FYEKMQ (reference sequence). CDR3 protein: CASSPVGEGGTGELFF. The CDR3 nucleotides read TGTGCCAGCAGCCCGGTGGGCGAGGGAGGCACCGGGGAGCTGTTTTTT.

The chain employs TRBV9 and TRBJ2-7; no reliable D call. Germline CDR1 reads SGDLS; CDR2 reads YYNGEE. This CDR3 contains 14 residues. Trimming took off 0 bases at V and 0 bases at J, with 7 bases between the two ends. CDR3: CASSVEAFSYEQYF. In nucleotides, the CDR3 is TGTGCCAGCAGCGTAGAGGCTTTCTCCTACGAGCAGTACTTC.

This sequence joins TRBV6-5 and TRBJ2-1; no clear D gene. V was shortened by 3 bases and J by 0 bases, with 9 bases between the two germline ends. CDR1 and CDR2 (germline): MNHEY, SVGAGI. The CDR3 sequence is 15 residues long. CDR3 coding DNA: TGTGCCAGCAGTTATGGCGTGGACTCCTACAATGAGCAGTTCTTC. Translation: CASSYGVDSYNEQFF.